Listed here are 2 T cell receptor beta chains from one sample, sequenced in a study of cytomegalovirus exposure and HLA in healthy donors. The PCR made use of 60 Vbeta and 13 Jbeta primers. Profiled with immunoSEQ multiplex PCR; TCRdb holds only in-frame clones, not every one. This sample has tens of thousands of clones, with roughly three quarters found just once. Sequencing was performed on PBMCs. The receptors were gathered from a man aged 18-30 years in good health and CMV-seronegative.

This chain links TRBV6-5 with TRBJ2-1; 11 bases agree with TRBD1. The CDR3 runs 15 residues. V lost 5 bases and J lost 6; bases outside the gene matches: 6. CDR1 is MNHEY, CDR2 SVGAGI, per germline. CDR3 sequence: CASSQGQGATNEQFF. CDR3 nucleotides: TGTGCCAGCAGTCAAGGACAGGGGGCGACCAATGAGCAGTTCTTC.

This clone was detected a few times. The chain is built from TRBV4-3 and TRBJ2-5; TRBD2 aligns across 8 bases. In germline, CDR1 is LGHNA, CDR2 YSLEER. V shed 1 base and J 3 bases; nucleotides not matched to a gene: 4. CDR3 size: 15 residues. CDR3 loop: CASSQAKAGEETQYF. CDR3 DNA: TGCGCCAGCAGCCAAGCAAAAGCGGGGGAAGAGACCCAGTACTTC.